Listed below are T cell receptor beta chains from one sample, sequenced in a study of glioma-infiltrating T cells after dendritic cell vaccination. This table comes from immunoSEQ multiplex PCR, and its TCRdb copy is limited to in-frame clones, with some not included. The table has more than 70,000 clones, around 90% seen once; the top ten hold approximately 2%. The sample consisted of blood, taken after dendritic cell vaccination. The receptors derive from a human donor with glioblastoma. Each CDR3 is given with its conserved first and last residue. The D gene is left open where the match is weak. Clone size, where shown, is once, few, many, or a class for clones that have expanded.

j_call	v_call	clone_size	d_call	cdr3_aa	cdr3_nt
TRBJ2-5	TRBV11-3	NA	TRBD1	CASSKGAIETQYF	TGTGCCAGCAGTAAGGGGGCGATCGAGACCCAGTACTTC
TRBJ2-2	TRBV9	NA	TRBD1	CASSVARQGNTGELFF	TGTGCCAGCAGCGTAGCCAGACAGGGTAACACCGGGGAGCTGTTTTTT
TRBJ2-7	TRBV27	NA	TRBD2	CASSPLLADYEQYF	TGTGCCAGCAGTCCCCTCCTAGCGGATTACGAGCAGTACTTC
TRBJ1-2	TRBV6-1	NA	NA	CASSEAHVAGYTF	TGTGCCAGCAGTGAAGCACACGTGGCCGGCTACACCTTC
TRBJ2-4	TRBV4-1	NA	NA	CASSQETGIQYF	TGCGCCAGCAGCCAAGAGACGGGCATTCAGTACTTC
TRBJ2-7	TRBV7-2	NA	TRBD1	CASSVDRFSYEQYF	TGTGCCAGCAGTGTGGACAGGTTTTCCTACGAGCAGTACTTC
TRBJ2-3	TRBV2	once	TRBD2	CASKRERDGTDTQYF	TGTGCCAGCAAGAGGGAGCGGGATGGCACAGATACGCAGTATTTT
TRBJ1-3	TRBV7-9	NA	NA	CASSLAPSSVSGNTIYF	TGTGCCAGCAGCTTAGCCCCTTCAAGCGTCTCTGGAAACACCATATATTTT
TRBJ1-2	TRBV18	NA	NA	CASSPVTEGYTF	TGTGCCAGCTCACCAGTGACAGAAGGCTACACCTTC
TRBJ1-2	TRBV6-5	NA	NA	CASTSGNYGYTF	TGTGCCAGCACCAGTGGTAACTATGGCTACACCTTC
TRBJ2-1	TRBV18	NA	NA	CASSPGQPFNEQFF	TGTGCCAGCTCACCCGGACAGCCTTTCAATGAGCAGTTCTTC
TRBJ2-7	TRBV18	NA	TRBD1	CASSPLGGQGSYEQYF	TGTGCCAGCTCACCATTAGGGGGACAGGGCTCCTACGAGCAGTACTTC
TRBJ2-1	TRBV5-1	NA	NA	CASSLVPGENEQFF	TGCGCCAGCAGCTTGGTCCCAGGGGAAAATGAGCAGTTCTTC
TRBJ2-1	TRBV4-2	NA	NA	CASSQDSRGKEFF	TGTGCCAGCAGCCAAGATAGCAGGGGCAAGGAGTTCTTC
TRBJ2-1	TRBV10-2	NA	TRBD2	CASKGLAGAYNEQFF	TGCGCCAGCAAAGGACTAGCGGGGGCCTACAATGAGCAGTTCTTC
TRBJ2-7	TRBV7-2	once	NA	CASSLVRAGSYEQYF	TGTGCCAGCAGCTTAGTCCGTGCCGGCTCCTACGAGCAGTACTTC
TRBJ1-2	TRBV2	NA	TRBD1	CASTGQGLLYGYTF	TGTGCCAGCACGGGACAGGGTTTGTTATATGGCTACACCTTC
TRBJ2-7	TRBV9	NA	NA	CASSVAFGYEQYF	TGTGCCAGCAGCGTAGCTTTCGGCTACGAGCAGTACTTC
TRBJ2-3	TRBV11-2	NA	NA	CASSPRVTDTQYF	TGTGCCAGCAGCCCGCGAGTCACAGATACGCAGTATTTT
TRBJ2-7	TRBV15	NA	TRBD1	CATSRVRDRAYEQYF	TGTGCCACCAGCAGAGTCCGGGACAGAGCCTACGAGCAGTACTTC
TRBJ1-2	TRBV27	NA	NA	CASSPTITGFGYTF	TGTGCCAGCAGTCCGACCATCACAGGGTTTGGCTACACCTTC
TRBJ2-1	TRBV4-1	NA	TRBD1	CASSQERELIGTGVFNEQFF	TGCGCCAGCAGCCAAGAAAGGGAGTTAATCGGGACAGGGGTATTCAATGAGCAGTTCTTC
TRBJ2-7	TRBV28	once	TRBD1	CASSLRLPGRGLDEQYF	TGTGCCAGCAGTTTAAGGTTGCCGGGCAGGGGGCTTGATGAGCAGTACTTC
TRBJ2-2	TRBV2	few	NA	CASSPTETGELFF	TGTGCCAGCAGTCCGACGGAGACCGGGGAGCTGTTTTTT
TRBJ1-1	TRBV6-6	NA	TRBD1	CASSYSGTGEAFF	TGTGCCAGCAGTTACTCGGGGACAGGGGAAGCTTTCTTT
TRBJ2-7	TRBV7-6	once	NA	CASSPLTDSHEQYF	TGTGCCAGCAGCCCCCTCACAGACAGCCACGAGCAGTACTTC
TRBJ2-2	TRBV5-1	NA	NA	CASTLLGELFF	TGCGCCAGCACCCTTCTGGGGGAGCTGTTTTTT
TRBJ1-2	TRBV6-5	NA	NA	CASSYAGYYGYTF	TGTGCCAGCAGTTACGCAGGGTACTATGGCTACACCTTC
TRBJ2-1	TRBV4-1	NA	TRBD2	CASSPRGDSYNEQFF	TGCGCCAGCAGCCCGCGGGGGGACTCCTACAATGAGCAGTTCTTC
TRBJ2-7	TRBV18	NA	TRBD1	CASSPPVAGGSYEQYF	TGTGCCAGCTCACCCCCCGTGGCAGGGGGCTCATACGAGCAGTACTTC
TRBJ2-7	TRBV7-2	NA	TRBD1	CASSSIPGQGSYEQYF	TGTGCCAGCAGCTCCATACCGGGACAGGGTTCCTACGAGCAGTACTTC
TRBJ2-7	TRBV7-2	NA	NA	CASSVRALASSEQYF	TGTGCCAGCAGCGTCCGGGCCCTAGCCTCTTCGGAGCAGTACTTC
TRBJ1-2	TRBV19	NA	TRBD1	CASSFDRGLDYGYTF	TGTGCCAGTAGTTTTGACAGGGGGTTGGACTATGGCTACACCTTC
TRBJ2-5	TRBV5-6	once	NA	CASSRSGFLQETQYF	TGTGCCAGCAGCCGATCAGGGTTCCTCCAAGAGACCCAGTACTTC
TRBJ2-1	TRBV6-4	NA	NA	CASRRDPWDEQFF	TGTGCCAGCCGGAGGGACCCCTGGGATGAGCAGTTCTTC
TRBJ2-2	TRBV18	few	TRBD1	CASSLQQGAYGGELFF	TGTGCCAGCTCACTCCAACAGGGGGCTTACGGCGGGGAGCTGTTTTTT
TRBJ2-1	TRBV16	NA	NA	CASSQGGGSLYNEQFF	TGTGCCAGCAGCCAAGGGGGCGGGAGTCTTTACAATGAGCAGTTCTTC
TRBJ2-3	TRBV5-1	NA	TRBD2	CASSSISGGGDTQYF	TGCGCCAGCAGCTCGATTAGCGGGGGAGGGGATACGCAGTATTTT
TRBJ1-5	TRBV7-9	NA	TRBD1	CASSPDRVLNQPQHF	TGTGCCAGCAGCCCGGACAGGGTTCTCAATCAGCCCCAGCATTTT
TRBJ2-5	TRBV10-1	once	NA	CASSESQETQYF	TGCGCCAGCAGTGAGTCCCAGGAGACCCAGTACTTC
TRBJ2-6	TRBV7-2	NA	TRBD1	CASSFRTGGALGANVLTF	TGTGCCAGCAGCTTCCGGACAGGGGGCGCGTTAGGGGCCAACGTCCTGACTTTC
TRBJ1-5	TRBV5-1	NA	TRBD1	CASSTRDRGYYSNQPQHF	TGCGCCAGCAGCACTCGGGACAGGGGATACTATAGCAATCAGCCCCAGCATTTT
TRBJ2-7	TRBV16	NA	NA	CASSQRKVASYEQYF	TGTGCCAGCAGCCAGAGGAAAGTAGCATCTTACGAGCAGTACTTC
TRBJ2-2	TRBV5-1	NA	TRBD1	CASSLVPGQGSRIWELFF	TGCGCCAGCAGCTTGGTTCCGGGACAGGGGTCGAGGATCTGGGAGCTGTTTTTT
TRBJ2-5	TRBV30	NA	TRBD1	CAWSWTGASETQYF	TGTGCCTGGAGTTGGACAGGGGCATCAGAGACCCAGTACTTC
TRBJ1-1	TRBV5-1	NA	TRBD1	CASSPGQTTAFF	TGCGCCAGCAGCCCGGGACAGACTACCGCTTTCTTT